This TCR beta chain was recovered during a study of lymphopenia after photon versus proton radiotherapy. The CDR3 loop spans 15 amino acids. Germline V lookup: CDR1 MNHNS, CDR2 SASEGT. The ends were cut back, 3 bases at V and 9 bases at J, with 18 bases in the middle. Study-wide results and caveats: After lymphocyte nadir, photon-treated repertoires showed oligoclonal expansion, especially CD8+ Temra. Under photons, naive T cells and diversity fell while effector/memory populations rose.

Generated by immunoSEQ multiplex PCR, the TCRdb table keeps only in-frame clones and is missing some. Of fewer than 20,000 clones in the sample, 80% to 95% were seen once. A remark on this clone: What it binds is unknown.

The TCR was taken from a woman between 40 and 55 years old with cholangiocarcinoma. The material was peripheral blood, obtained from a patient treated with photon-based radiotherapy. This chain uses TRBV6-1 with TRBJ2-1; the D gene could be TRBD1 or TRBD2 (6 bases each). CDR3 in amino acids: CASSDYQGRRGEQFF. CDR3 DNA sequence: TGTGCCAGCAGTGATTACCAGGGGCGGAGGGGTGAGCAGTTCTTC.